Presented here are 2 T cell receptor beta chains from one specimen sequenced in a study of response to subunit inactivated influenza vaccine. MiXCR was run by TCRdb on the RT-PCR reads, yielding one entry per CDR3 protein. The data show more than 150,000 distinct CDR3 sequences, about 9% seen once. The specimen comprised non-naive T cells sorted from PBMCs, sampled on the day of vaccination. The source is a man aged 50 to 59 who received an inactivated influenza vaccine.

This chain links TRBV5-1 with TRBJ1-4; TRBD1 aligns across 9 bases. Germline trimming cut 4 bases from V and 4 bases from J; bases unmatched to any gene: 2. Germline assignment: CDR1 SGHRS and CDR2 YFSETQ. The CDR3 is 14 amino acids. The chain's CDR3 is CASSRQGVNEKLFF. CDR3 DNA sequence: TGCGCCAGCAGCAGACAGGGGGTTAATGAAAAACTGTTTTTT.

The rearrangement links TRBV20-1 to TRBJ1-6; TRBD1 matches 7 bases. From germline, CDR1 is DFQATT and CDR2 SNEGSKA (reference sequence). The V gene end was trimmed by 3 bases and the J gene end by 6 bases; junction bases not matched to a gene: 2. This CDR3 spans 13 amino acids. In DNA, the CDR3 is TGCAGTGCTAGGGGGACAGCTAATTCACCCCTCCACTTT. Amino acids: CSARGTANSPLHF.